This T cell receptor beta chain is from a study of cytomegalovirus exposure and HLA in healthy donors. Study-wide background: It was reported in a later analysis that the 120 validation repertoires used the same platform as the roughly 640 first-cohort repertoires. General study results and limits: Many donors carried some public TCRs, although rarity characterized most TCR sequences. According to a subsequent analysis, TCR clusters identified in the first cohort showed a tendency to co-occur across the roughly 130 validation repertoires. High specificity and sensitivity for cytomegalovirus status were reported for the classifier.

Assay used: immunoSEQ multiplex PCR; TCRdb lists only in-frame clones, some missing. This repertoire shows some 170,000 clones, around nine tenths found once; its top ten account for roughly 1.5%. Turning to this clone: Its target is unknown.

Germline CDR1 reads LGHNA; CDR2 reads YSLEER. This CDR3 is 12 amino acids long. Trimming stripped 4 bases from V and 6 bases from J, with 7 bases between. The chain couples TRBV4-3 to TRBJ2-1; D gene unclear. This clonotype was obtained from a woman younger than 45 in good health and CMV-seronegative. The sequenced sample was PBMCs. The CDR3 nucleotides are TGCGCCAGCAGCCGAGACTCCAATGAGCAGTTCTTC. As protein: CASSRDSNEQFF.